This TCR beta chain was sequenced for a study of long-term antiretroviral therapy in people with HIV. Concerning this clone: What it recognizes is unknown.

The CDR3 is 15 residues long. Germline-derived CDR1 and CDR2 are SGHTA and FQGNSA. Trimming took 5 bases from V and 4 from J; bases not matched to a gene: 6. Overall study results and limits: Repertoires from HIV showed CDR3 length ranges narrower than those of controls.

An immunoSEQ assay, version v3.0, was performed at survey level. Using immunoSEQ multiplex PCR, the repertoire was profiled, and TCRdb retains in-frame clones only, with some absent. The sample lists approximately 13,000 clones, about 85% seen once, with 20% to 25% in the top ten. The material sequenced was unsorted PBMCs, taken 2.1 years after starting antiretroviral therapy. The V gene is TRBV7-2, the J gene TRBJ2-5; TRBD1 aligns across 11 bases. The origin of this receptor is a woman aged 40 to 50 with HIV. The CDR3 DNA sequence: TGTGCCAGCAGCCCTGGACAGGGGGCGCGAGAGACCCAGTACTTC. Translation: CASSPGQGARETQYF.